Sequencing of this T cell receptor beta chain was carried out in a study of beta chain features in type 1 diabetes. The study's findings and limits: All four CD4+ subsets from Type 1 diabetes patients carried moderately but significantly shorter TCRB CDR3s.

The CDR3 is 12 amino acids. Germline CDR1 is SQVTM and CDR2 is ANQGSEA. V was pared by 7 bases and J by 5 bases, with 15 bases between. cDNA synthesis used the whole RNA isolate, giving expressed TCRB sequences. Profiling relied on immunoSEQ multiplex PCR, and the TCRdb table lists in-frame clones only, not all of them. Among roughly 150,000 clones, approximately 62% were seen once, and the ten largest hold 0.08% to 0.09%. Regarding this clone: Antigen unknown.

The receptor was derived from a man aged 25 to 40 with type 1 diabetes. The V call is TRBV29-1, the J call TRBJ2-7; TRBD2 might be the D (7 bases). Sequencing was done on a sample of naive CD4+ T cells from blood. The DNA of the CDR3 is TGCAGCGCGGGGGGCGGCTCAAACGAGCAGTACTTC. It yields the protein CSAGGGSNEQYF.